This T cell receptor (beta chain) was obtained from a study of vaccination and CD4 T cells after COVID-19. The germline V gene has CDR1 DFQATT and CDR2 SNEGSKA (reference sequence). The CDR3 is made up of 19 amino acids. Trimming removed 1 base from V and 0 bases from J; junction bases left unmatched: 14. With regard to this clonotype: Its specificity is unknown.

Cultured CD4+ T cells had their DNA profiled by the Oncomine TCR Beta short-read assay. TCRdb recomputed calls from the PCR reads with MiXCR, one row per CDR3 protein. Of about 12,000 distinct CDR3 sequences in the sample, about 82% were seen once. Treatment here: approximately 11-day PBMC culture with coronavirus spike peptide pools or control peptides (ViraFEST assay). The source is a human donor who had recovered from COVID-19. Sequencing was performed on CD4+ T cells from blood, cultured in vitro. The gene calls are TRBV20-1 and TRBJ2-4; 8 bases match TRBD1. The CDR3 bases are TGCAGTGCTAGAGTTAACGGGGGACAGGCTCAATTAGCCAAAAACATTCAGTACTTC. Translating it yields CSARVNGGQAQLAKNIQYF.